The 9 T cell receptor beta chains below were found in one sample sequenced in a study of technical replicates of blood from several donors. Clones were sequenced by immunoSEQ multiplex PCR, and TCRdb holds only the in-frame ones, with some missing. The table records some 100,000 clones, approximately 96% of them present only once. Sequenced material: T cells isolated from PBMCs. Source of these receptors: a human donor in good health.

This clone was detected only once. This chain links TRBV6-5 with TRBJ1-2; possible D gene TRBD1, 6 bases. The germline gives CDR1 MNHEY, CDR2 SVGAGI. The CDR3 length is 13 residues. Trimming cost V 5 bases and J 8 bases, with 15 bases left between them. This chain's CDR3 is CASSQGRINGYTF. The CDR3 bases are TGTGCCAGCAGTCAGGGGCGCATTAACGGCTACACCTTC.

The J gene is TRBJ2-1, the V gene TRBV9; 10 bases match TRBD2. V trimming: 4 bases; J trimming: 0 bases; junction bases outside the gene matches: 4. Germline CDR1 is SGDLS and CDR2 is YYNGEE. There are 16 residues in the CDR3. CDR3 in DNA: TGTGCCAGCAGCTCGGGACTAGCGCTCTCCTACAATGAGCAGTTCTTC. It encodes CASSSGLALSYNEQFF. Full variable domain (missing parts from reference TRBV9 and TRBJ2-1): DSGVTQTPKHLITATGQRVTLRCSPRSGDLSVYWYQQSLDQGLQFLIQYYNGEERAKGNILERFSAQQFPDLHSELNLSSLELGDSALYFCASSSGLALSYNEQFFGPGTRLTVL.

This sequence joins TRBV6-5 and TRBJ2-7; D is ambiguous. Trimming removed 5 bases from V and 12 bases from J, with 17 bases in between. The CDR3 loop spans 12 amino acids. Germline assignment: CDR1 MNHEY and CDR2 SVGAGI. The CDR3 spells CASSSVLVEWYF. CDR3 sequence (DNA): TGTGCCAGCAGTAGTGTTTTAGTGGAGTGGTACTTC.

The CDR3 loop reads CASSSRGNTQYF. Written as DNA, the CDR3 is TGTGCCAGCAGCTCTAGGGGAAATACGCAGTATTTT. The rearrangement uses TRBV9 and TRBJ2-3, with a possible D match to TRBD1 (5 bases). The CDR3 extends over 12 amino acids. Germline CDR1 is SGDLS and CDR2 is YYNGEE. Between the trimmed V and J ends, which lost 4 bases and 7 bases, there was a span of 10 bases.

The chain carries TRBV10-3 and TRBJ2-7; no firm D call. V lost 5 bases to trimming and J lost 3 bases, with 5 bases between them. The CDR3 has 11 amino acids. Germline loops: CDR1 ENHRY, CDR2 SYGVKD. In DNA, the CDR3 is TGTGCCATCAGTCAGGACTACGAGCAGTACTTC. Residues: CAISQDYEQYF.

The chain carries TRBV29-1 and TRBJ1-2, with D possibly matching TRBD1 (6 bases). Germline assignment: CDR1 SQVTM and CDR2 ANQGSEA. Trimming pared 6 bases from V and 2 bases from J, leaving 16 bases between. The CDR3 extends over 14 amino acids. The CDR3 loop is CSVPSDRQNYGYTF. CDR3 nucleotides: TGCAGCGTACCTTCGGACAGACAGAACTATGGCTACACCTTC.

This chain joins TRBV28 and TRBJ1-2; TRBD1 is a possible D gene (6 bases). V was shortened by 1 base and J by 4 bases, with 13 bases between the two germline ends. CDR3 length equals 15 residues. Germline CDR1 reads MDHEN; CDR2 reads SYDVKM. CDR3 residues: CASSLSGGASYGYTF. DNA of the CDR3: TGTGCCAGCAGTTTATCGGGGGGCGCCAGCTATGGCTACACCTTC.

The count of this clone is one. The V and J genes are TRBV6-1 and TRBJ2-1, with a possible D match to TRBD1 (5 bases). The CDR3 contains 14 residues. Trimming pared 7 bases from V and 4 bases from J, leaving 14 bases between. Per the germline V gene, CDR1 is MNHNS and CDR2 is SASEGT. CDR3 sequence: CASIRQNQYNEQFF. The CDR3 DNA follows: TGTGCCAGCATCCGACAGAACCAATACAATGAGCAGTTCTTC.

The chain uses TRBV7-2 and TRBJ1-5, with D perhaps TRBD1 (5 bases). Germline V gives CDR1 SGHTA, CDR2 FQGNSA. The CDR3 is 14 amino acids. Deletions cut 2 bases from V and 5 bases from J, with 10 bases between. CDR3 coding DNA: TGTGCCAGCAGCTTACTCGGGGGTGATCAGCCCCAGCATTTT. Translation: CASSLLGGDQPQHF.